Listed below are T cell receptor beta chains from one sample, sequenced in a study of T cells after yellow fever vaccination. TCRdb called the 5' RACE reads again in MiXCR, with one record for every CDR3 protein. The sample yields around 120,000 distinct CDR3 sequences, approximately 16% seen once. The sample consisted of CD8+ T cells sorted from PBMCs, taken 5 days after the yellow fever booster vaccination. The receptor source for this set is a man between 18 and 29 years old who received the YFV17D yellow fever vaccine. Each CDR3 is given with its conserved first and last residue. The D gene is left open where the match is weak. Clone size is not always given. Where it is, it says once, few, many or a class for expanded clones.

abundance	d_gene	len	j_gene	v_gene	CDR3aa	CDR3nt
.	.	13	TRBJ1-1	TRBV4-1	CASSPRENTEAFF	TGCGCCAGCAGCCCCCGGGAGAACACTGAAGCTTTCTTT
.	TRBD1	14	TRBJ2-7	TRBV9	CASSVGDRAYEQYF	TGTGCCAGCAGCGTAGGGGACAGGGCCTACGAGCAGTACTTC
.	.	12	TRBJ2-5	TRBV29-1	CSVDPYEETQYF	TGCAGCGTTGATCCCTACGAAGAGACCCAGTACTTC
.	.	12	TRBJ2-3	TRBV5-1	CASSFSADTQYF	TGCGCCAGCAGCTTTTCCGCAGATACGCAGTATTTT
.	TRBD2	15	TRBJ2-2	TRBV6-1	CATHGSGENTGELFF	TGTGCCACCCACGGTAGCGGGGAGAACACCGGGGAGCTGTTTTTT
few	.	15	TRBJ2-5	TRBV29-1	CSVEGGRGEEETQYF	TGCAGCGTTGAAGGGGGCAGAGGGGAAGAAGAGACCCAGTACTTC
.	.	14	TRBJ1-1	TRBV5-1	CASSFRWGNTEAFF	TGCGCCAGCAGCTTTAGATGGGGGAACACTGAAGCTTTCTTT
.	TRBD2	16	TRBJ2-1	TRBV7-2	CASSFDPRGSYNEQFF	TGTGCCAGCAGTTTTGACCCGCGGGGGTCATACAATGAGCAGTTCTTC
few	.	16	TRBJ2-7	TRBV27	CASSTKGHGEHYEQYF	TGTGCCAGCAGTACGAAAGGACATGGGGAACATTACGAGCAGTACTTC
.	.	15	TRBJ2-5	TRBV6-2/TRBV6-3	CASSPGTLNQETQYF	TGTGCCAGCAGTCCCGGGACTCTCAACCAAGAGACCCAGTACTTC
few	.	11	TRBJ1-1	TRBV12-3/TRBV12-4	CASNTFSEAFF	TGTGCCAGCAACACCTTTAGTGAAGCTTTCTTT
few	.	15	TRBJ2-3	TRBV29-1	CSGAPASASTDTQYF	TGCAGCGGCGCCCCGGCCAGTGCAAGCACAGATACGCAGTATTTT
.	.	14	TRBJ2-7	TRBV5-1	CASSSSRSSYEQYF	TGCGCCAGCAGCTCTTCCAGGTCCTCCTACGAGCAGTACTTC
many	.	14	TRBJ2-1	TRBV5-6	CASSLRGPNNEQFF	TGTGCCAGCAGCTTGAGAGGACCGAACAATGAGCAGTTCTTC
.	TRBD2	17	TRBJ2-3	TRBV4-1	CASSQERRGGRADTQYF	TGCGCCAGCAGCCAAGAGCGTCGGGGGGGCCGTGCAGATACGCAGTATTTT
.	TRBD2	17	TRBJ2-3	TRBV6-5	CASSYGTSGGLTDTQYF	TGTGCCAGCAGTTACGGGACTAGCGGGGGCCTCACAGATACGCAGTATTTT
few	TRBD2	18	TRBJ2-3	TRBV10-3	CAISDEGTSGASTDTQYF	TGTGCCATCAGTGACGAGGGGACTAGCGGGGCTTCCACAGATACGCAGTATTTT
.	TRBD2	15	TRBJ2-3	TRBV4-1	CASSQGTSGVDTQYF	TGCGCCAGCAGCCAAGGGACTAGCGGGGTTGATACGCAGTATTTT
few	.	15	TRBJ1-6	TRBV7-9	CASSPYRENNSPLHF	TGTGCCAGCAGCCCTTACAGGGAAAATAATTCACCCCTCCACTTT
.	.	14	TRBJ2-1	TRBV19	CASSISGSSNEQFF	TGTGCCAGTAGTATCAGCGGGTCGAGCAATGAGCAGTTCTTC
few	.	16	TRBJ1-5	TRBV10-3	CAISELSLQEGRPQHF	TGTGCCATCAGTGAACTTTCCCTGCAGGAGGGCCGGCCCCAGCATTTT
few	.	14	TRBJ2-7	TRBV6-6	CASRTGDAPYEQYF	TGTGCCAGCAGGACGGGGGACGCACCCTACGAGCAGTACTTC
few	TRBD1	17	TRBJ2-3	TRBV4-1	CASSQDLAGGRADTQYF	TGCGCCAGCAGCCAAGATCTCGCAGGGGGTCGGGCAGATACGCAGTATTTT
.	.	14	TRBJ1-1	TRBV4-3	CASSHEGGPTEAFF	TGCGCCAGCAGCCATGAGGGGGGCCCCACTGAAGCTTTCTTT
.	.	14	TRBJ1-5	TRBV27	CASSWGASNQPQHF	TGTGCCAGCAGCTGGGGGGCTAGCAATCAGCCCCAGCATTTT
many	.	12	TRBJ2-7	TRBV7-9	CASSFGGGEQYF	TGTGCCAGCAGCTTCGGAGGGGGAGAGCAGTACTTC
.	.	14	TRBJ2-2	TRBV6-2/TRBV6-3	CASSYRDATGELFF	TGTGCCAGCAGTTACAGGGATGCCACCGGGGAGCTGTTTTTT
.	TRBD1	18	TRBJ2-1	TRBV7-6	CASSLRGPDSFSYNEQFF	TGTGCCAGCAGCTTAAGGGGGCCGGACTCCTTCTCCTACAATGAGCAGTTCTTC
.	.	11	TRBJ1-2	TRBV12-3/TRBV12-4	CASIGGDGYTF	TGTGCCAGCATCGGGGGTGACGGCTACACCTTC
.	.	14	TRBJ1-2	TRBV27	CASSFLGSGYGYTF	TGTGCCAGCAGTTTTCTCGGCAGCGGCTATGGCTACACCTTC
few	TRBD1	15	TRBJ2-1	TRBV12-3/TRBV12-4	CASSRTGRAYNEQFF	TGTGCCAGCAGCCGGACAGGGCGGGCCTACAATGAGCAGTTCTTC
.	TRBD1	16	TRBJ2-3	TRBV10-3	CAISEPLDRGGDTQYF	TGTGCCATCAGTGAGCCCTTGGACAGGGGAGGCGATACGCAGTATTTT
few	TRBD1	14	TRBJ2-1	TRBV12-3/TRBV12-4	CASSPGQVYNEQFF	TGTGCCAGCAGCCCCGGACAGGTCTACAATGAGCAGTTCTTC
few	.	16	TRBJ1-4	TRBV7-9	CASSLEAGREYEKLFF	TGTGCCAGCAGCTTAGAAGCCGGGCGCGAATATGAAAAACTGTTTTTT
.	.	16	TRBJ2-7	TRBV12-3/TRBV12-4	CASSSSDSISSYEQYF	.
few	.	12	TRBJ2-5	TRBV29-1	CSVQQGRETQYF	TGCAGCGTACAACAGGGCAGGGAGACCCAGTACTTC
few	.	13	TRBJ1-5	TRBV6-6	CASTQGVNQPQHF	TGTGCCAGCACTCAGGGTGTCAATCAGCCCCAGCATTTT
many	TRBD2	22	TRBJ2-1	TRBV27	CASRGTGAVFQRGALVGNEQFF	TGTGCCAGCAGGGGTACGGGGGCGGTTTTCCAGCGGGGGGCCCTTGTAGGCAATGAGCAGTTCTTC
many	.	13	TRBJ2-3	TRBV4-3	CASSPNWADTQYF	TGCGCCAGCAGCCCCAATTGGGCAGATACGCAGTATTTT
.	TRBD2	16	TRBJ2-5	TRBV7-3	CASSLTGLAGGETQYF	TGTGCCAGCAGCTTAACGGGACTAGCGGGGGGAGAGACCCAGTACTTC
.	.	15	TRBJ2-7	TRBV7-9	CASSKPAQGMDEQYF	TGTGCCAGCAGCAAACCGGCCCAAGGGATGGACGAGCAGTACTTC
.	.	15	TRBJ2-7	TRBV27	CASSLKGFGSYEQYF	TGTGCCAGCAGTTTAAAGGGCTTTGGCTCCTACGAGCAGTACTTC
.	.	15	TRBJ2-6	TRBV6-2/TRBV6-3	CASSYRLSGANVLTF	TGTGCCAGCAGTTACCGGCTCTCTGGGGCCAACGTCCTGACTTTC
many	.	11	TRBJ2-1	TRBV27	CASSINNEQFF	TGTGCCAGCAGTATAAACAATGAGCAGTTCTTC
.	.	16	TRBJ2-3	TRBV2	CASRKGAGSSTDTQYF	TGTGCCAGCAGGAAAGGCGCAGGGTCTAGCACAGATACGCAGTATTTT
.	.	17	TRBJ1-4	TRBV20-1	CSARGRRGSGWGEKLFF	TGCAGTGCTAGAGGCCGGCGAGGGAGCGGCTGGGGTGAAAAACTGTTTTTT
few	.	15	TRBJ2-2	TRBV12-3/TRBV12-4	CASYNRDPNTGELFF	TGTGCCAGCTACAACAGGGACCCGAACACCGGGGAGCTGTTTTTT